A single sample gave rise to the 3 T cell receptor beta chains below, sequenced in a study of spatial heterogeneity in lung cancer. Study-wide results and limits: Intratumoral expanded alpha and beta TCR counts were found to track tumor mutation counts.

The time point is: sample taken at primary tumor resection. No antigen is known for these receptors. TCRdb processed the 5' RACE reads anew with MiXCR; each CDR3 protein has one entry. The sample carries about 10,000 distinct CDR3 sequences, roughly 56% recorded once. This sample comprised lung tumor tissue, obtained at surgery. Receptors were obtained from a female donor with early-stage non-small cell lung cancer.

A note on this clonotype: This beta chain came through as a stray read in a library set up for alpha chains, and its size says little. The CDR3 is CSVRAGYYEQFF. In DNA, the CDR3 is TGCAGCGTCCGGGCGGGGTACTATGAGCAGTTCTTC. V usage is TRBV29-1 and J usage is TRBJ2-1; the D gene is possibly TRBD2 (6 bases). In germline, CDR1 is SQVTM, CDR2 ANQGSEA. The CDR3 length is 12 residues. Trimming removed 6 bases from V and 8 bases from J, with 14 bases in between.

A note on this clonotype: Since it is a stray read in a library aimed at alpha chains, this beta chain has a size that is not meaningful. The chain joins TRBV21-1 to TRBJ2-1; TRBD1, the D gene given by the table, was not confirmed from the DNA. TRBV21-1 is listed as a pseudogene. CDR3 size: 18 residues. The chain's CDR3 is CASSKRDTGGLSYNEQFF. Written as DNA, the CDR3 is TGTGCCAGCAGCAAAAGGGATACAGGGGGCCTCTCCTACAATGAGCAGTTCTTC.

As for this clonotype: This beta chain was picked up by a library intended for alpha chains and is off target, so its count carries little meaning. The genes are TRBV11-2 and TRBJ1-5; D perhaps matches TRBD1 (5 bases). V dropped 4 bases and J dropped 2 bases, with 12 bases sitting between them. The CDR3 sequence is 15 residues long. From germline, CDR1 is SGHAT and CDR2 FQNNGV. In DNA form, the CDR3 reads TGTGCCAGCAGCTCGGGACCCCTGGGCAATCAGCCCCAGCATTTT. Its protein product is CASSSGPLGNQPQHF.